Below, one T cell receptor beta chain is given with its context. At least ten counts were recorded for this clonotype. Its antigen is unknown. Per-base qualities were not stored, and no clone one base away is much larger. This sample was included in a study of CD8 T cells in ankylosing spondylitis (dated by TCRdb to the late 2010s). Some background on the complete study: The study profiled T cell receptor beta repertoires in healthy donors and ankylosing spondylitis patients to find disease-linked TCR variants. The full study cohort comprised 25 ankylosing spondylitis patients and over a hundred healthy donors. Peripheral blood was sampled, and synovial fluid was additionally collected from ankylosing spondylitis patients.

General study outcomes and caveats: Blood from ankylosing spondylitis patients appeared to be characterized by a TCR beta motif composed of about 8 highly homologous amino acid variants. A CD8+ phenotype was shown by the disease-linked clones, which were found at relatively low frequencies in peripheral blood. Some TCR beta motif variants had previously been reported in synovial fluid and blood of reactive arthritis patients, which suggested common disease-initiation mechanisms. Significant enrichment of the disease-linked clones was reported in matched synovial fluid samples from ankylosing spondylitis patients.

Sequencing took place on an Illumina HiSeq 2500. Quantitative 5'-RACE with molecular barcodes was the method used to prepare the TCR beta libraries. The authors' pipeline ran thus. To identify disease-linked TCR variants, a new computational method was used, one built on a probabilistic model of VDJ rearrangement. In TCRdb, the public reads were trimmed at Q25 with fastp and aligned with MiXCR, with productive beta chains retained. Under each unique CDR3 protein, matching rows form one entry showing the most common genes and DNA. TCRdb's processing, not the authors' own work, is the source of the V and J calls. Across this sample there are fewer than 400,000 distinct CDR3 sequences, with under 15% seen only once. The ten largest clones represent roughly 1.1% of the sample. The CDR3 spans 12 residues, from the cysteine through the phenylalanine. Just CDR3 DNA is preserved here, 36 bases in frame from base 1. V is shortened by 9 bases, J by 6 bases, and the region joining them spans 14 bases.

This receptor was obtained from a male donor with ankylosing spondylitis or in good health (not recorded which). The chain was built from TRBV12-3 or TRBV12-4 and TRBJ1-1; a tentative D call is TRBD1 (6 bases match). Sequencing used blood, either unsorted or a sorted T cell fraction (not recorded which). The CDR3 region: CASRGGEPEAFF. The base sequence is TGTGCCAGTAGAGGGGGGGAGCCTGAAGCTTTCTTT.